Shown below are 18 T cell receptor beta chains from a single sample sequenced in a study of blood T cell repertoires in COVID-19. Some clones are missing from TCRdb's copy, which holds only in-frame ones; the method was immunoSEQ multiplex PCR. This table has approximately 230,000 clones, about 86% appearing once. The sequenced material came from peripheral blood. These receptor sequences come from a man older than 75 with acute or convalescent COVID-19.

The chain recombines TRBV28 with TRBJ1-2; D is unclear. The CDR3 extends over 14 amino acids. From germline, CDR1 is MDHEN and CDR2 SYDVKM. With 5 bases removed from V and 8 bases from J, the gap between germline ends came to 18 bases. The CDR3 sequence is CASSPTQRARGYTF. CDR3 DNA sequence: TGTGCCAGCAGTCCGACCCAGAGGGCGCGGGGCTACACCTTC.

In DNA, the CDR3 is TGTGCCAGTAGTATATCTACAGGGGCGGCGGGCAATCAGCCCCAGCATTTT. Its translation is CASSISTGAAGNQPQHF. The V call is TRBV19, the J call TRBJ1-5, with 7 nucleotides matching TRBD1. After removal of 2 bases from V and 2 bases from J, the junction contained 9 bases not matched to a gene. The CDR3 covers 17 residues. Per germline, CDR1 LNHDA and CDR2 SQIVND (reference sequence).

The chain carries TRBV29-1 and TRBJ2-7; 10 nucleotides match TRBD1. This CDR3 comprises 14 residues. Germline V CDR1 and CDR2: SQVTM, ANQGSEA. The ends lost 6 bases at V and 7 bases at J; junction bases unmatched: 12. The CDR3 DNA reads as TGCAGCGTAATTACCGGGACAGGGGTGTGGGAGCAGTACTTC. Translating it yields CSVITGTGVWEQYF.

The gene calls are TRBV15 and TRBJ1-4, with 9 bases matching TRBD1. J lost 8 bases, V lost 6 bases, and 13 bases had no gene match. In germline, CDR1 is LNHNV, CDR2 YYDKDF (reference sequence). The CDR3 runs 16 residues. CDR3 nucleotides: TGTGCCACCAGGGAGGGATTTACTGGGACAGGGGAAAAACTGTTTTTT. It codes for CATREGFTGTGEKLFF.

The J gene is TRBJ1-6, the V gene TRBV27, with TRBD1 matching over 11 bases. The length of the CDR3 is 16 residues. V shed 4 bases, J shed 6 bases, and the junction held 5 bases outside the gene matches. Germline V gives CDR1 MNHEY, CDR2 SMNVEV (reference sequence). This chain's CDR3 is CASSSRTGGFNSPLHF. Written as DNA, the CDR3 is TGTGCCAGCAGTTCCCGGACAGGGGGCTTTAATTCACCCCTCCACTTT.

The chain has TRBV7-9 and TRBJ1-4; 9 nucleotides align to TRBD1. The CDR3 covers 17 residues. Germline-derived CDR1 and CDR2 are SEHNR and FQNEAQ (reference sequence). With V trimmed by 4 bases and J by 0 bases, 6 bases remained unmatched. CDR3 in DNA: TGTGCCAGCAGCTCAATCGGGACAGGGTCAACTAATGAAAAACTGTTTTTT. It specifies CASSSIGTGSTNEKLFF.

This clone was recorded once. The gene calls are TRBV7-8 and TRBJ1-2; TRBD1 is a possible D gene (6 bases). The CDR3 runs to 16 residues. CDR1 is SGHVS and CDR2 is FQNEAQ in the germline V gene. The ends were cut back, 1 base at V and 3 bases at J, with 15 bases in the middle. The CDR3 loop is CASSLVGSGVDYGYTF. CDR3 DNA sequence: TGTGCCAGCAGCTTAGTAGGTTCAGGGGTGGACTATGGCTACACCTTC.

This clone was observed a handful of times. The rearrangement joins TRBV18 to TRBJ1-1; 10 bases match TRBD1. CDR1 KGHSH and CDR2 LQKENI come from the germline V gene. CDR3 length equals 14 residues. V was pared by 5 bases and J by 1 base, with 1 base of the junction left unmatched. The CDR3 DNA reads TGTGCCAGCTCATGGGACAGGGGGAACACTGAAGCTTTCTTT. It encodes CASSWDRGNTEAFF.

V and J are TRBV18 and TRBJ1-3; D remains unclear. In germline, CDR1 is KGHSH, CDR2 LQKENI. The CDR3 runs 16 residues. The V end was cut by 3 bases, the J end by 2 bases, with 14 bases between. The CDR3 nucleotides are TGTGCCAGCTCACCCATAAAGACAAGGCCTGGAAACACCATATATTTT. As protein: CASSPIKTRPGNTIYF.

The chain couples TRBV7-9 to TRBJ1-3, with a possible D match to TRBD1 (5 bases). V was shortened by 0 bases and J by 0 bases, with 15 bases between the two germline ends. CDR1 is SEHNR and CDR2 is FQNEAQ in the germline V gene (reference sequence). This CDR3 is 18 amino acids long. The CDR3 here is CASSLASVGGSSGNTIYF. CDR3 in DNA: TGTGCCAGCAGCTTAGCGTCAGTTGGGGGGAGCTCTGGAAACACCATATATTTT.

The genes are TRBV28 and TRBJ2-7, with D uncertain. The CDR3 extends over 13 amino acids. Trimming shortened V by 9 bases and J by 7 bases, and 19 bases separated the two germline ends. The germline V gene encodes CDR1 MDHEN and CDR2 SYDVKM. CDR3 nucleotides: TGTGCCAGTACCGGGTCCCCACCAGTGGAGCAGTACTTC. Protein product: CASTGSPPVEQYF.

The V gene is TRBV19, the J gene TRBJ2-3; 10 nucleotides line up with TRBD1. Germline trimming cut 4 bases from V and 5 bases from J; bases unmatched to any gene: 0. CDR3 length: 13 amino acids. CDR1 is LNHDA and CDR2 is SQIVND in the germline V gene (reference sequence). CDR3 bases: TGTGCCAGTAGTAGGACAGGGGGAGATACGCAGTATTTT. This translates into CASSRTGGDTQYF. Using reference TRBV19 and TRBJ2-3 for the parts outside the CDR3, the full variable domain is DGGITQSPKYLFRKEGQNVTLSCEQNLNHDAMYWYRQDPGQGLRLIYYSQIVNDFQKGDIAEGYSVSREKKESFPLTVTSAQKNPTAFYLCASSRTGGDTQYFGPGTRLTVL.

The chain recombines TRBV7-8 with TRBJ2-2, with no clear D. The CDR3 sequence is 15 residues long. CDR1 is SGHVS, CDR2 FQNEAQ, per germline. The germline V and J ends were trimmed by 6 bases and 0 bases, with 11 bases remaining between them. As DNA, the CDR3 is TGTGCCAGCAGTCTCTCGGGTTCGAACACCGGGGAGCTGTTTTTT. Amino acid sequence: CASSLSGSNTGELFF.

The chain links TRBV13 to TRBJ2-5; 7 nucleotides agree with TRBD1. The junction had 7 bases not matched to a gene; V was cut back by 5 bases and J by 1 base. This CDR3 comprises 15 residues. From germline, CDR1 is PRHDT and CDR2 FYEKMQ (reference sequence). CDR3 bases: TGTGCCAGCAGCCCCGAGGGGGCACTCCAAGAGACCCAGTACTTC. Amino acids: CASSPEGALQETQYF.

The chain links TRBV6-2 or TRBV6-3 to TRBJ2-2; the D gene is possibly TRBD2 (6 bases). The V gene lost 0 bases and the J gene lost 5 bases, with 7 bases spanning the gap. There are 14 residues in the CDR3. From germline, CDR1 is MNHEY and CDR2 SVGEGT. The CDR3 reads CASSYSGRTGELFF. CDR3 sequence (DNA): TGTGCCAGCAGTTACTCAGGGAGGACCGGGGAGCTGTTTTTT.

The genes are TRBV24-1 and TRBJ2-1; D gene unclear. The V gene's germline CDR1 is KGHDR and CDR2 SFDVKD. The V and J ends lost 10 bases and 2 bases respectively, with 8 bases between them. This CDR3 contains 12 residues. Here the CDR3 DNA reads TGTGCCACGACGCAGGCCTACAATGAGCAGTTCTTC. It encodes CATTQAYNEQFF.

This clone was seen a single time. The chain links TRBV7-9 to TRBJ2-7; 8 bases line up with TRBD2. Germline V gene lookup returns CDR1 SEHNR and CDR2 FQNEAQ (reference sequence). Trimming removed 5 bases from V and 6 bases from J; junction bases left unmatched: 12. This CDR3 has 15 residues. DNA of the CDR3: TGTGCCAGCAGCCCGCCGGGACTAGACCGGGGCGAGCAGTACTTC. Encoded protein: CASSPPGLDRGEQYF.

The chain employs TRBV9 and TRBJ2-3; unclear D gene. This CDR3 spans 16 amino acids. Germline CDR1 reads SGDLS; CDR2 reads YYNGEE. Trimming shortened V by 0 bases and J by 5 bases, and 16 bases separated the two germline ends. The CDR3 nucleotides read TGTGCCAGCAGCGTAGTAGGTAGCAGTGTGGGAGATACGCAGTATTTT. Its translation is CASSVVGSSVGDTQYF.